This entry lists 7 T cell receptor beta chains sequenced from one sample in a study of monozygotic twins with cystic fibrosis (dated by TCRdb to 2020 to 2023). Libraries were built with the immunoSEQ multiplex PCR assay. Not all clones reach the TCRdb copy of this immuneACCESS table, which keeps in-frame sequences only. Checked studies attribute under half of the gap to unresolved V genes and leave the rest unexplained. A total of about 36,000 clones appear in this sample, 84% of them only once. Jointly, the top ten make up 1.5% to 2% of the sample. Material for sequencing was blood. These receptors were taken from a girl aged 2 to 9 with cystic fibrosis.

V gene TRBV6-1 combines with J gene TRBJ1-4; 9 bases match TRBD1. Germline CDR1 MNHNS, CDR2 SASEGT. The V segment lost 4 bases and the J segment 6 bases; nucleotides outside the gene matches: 12. The CDR3 spans 17 residues. CDR3 in amino acids: CASSAAGTGWSYEKLFF. The DNA for the CDR3 is TGTGCCAGCAGTGCCGCCGGGACAGGGTGGAGTTATGAAAAACTGTTTTTT.

This clone was found a few times. The V and J genes are TRBV5-1 and TRBJ2-7; D possibly matches TRBD1 or TRBD2 (5 bases each). Germline V gene sequence: CDR1 SGHRS, CDR2 YFSETQ. Trimming left V 0 bases short and J 4 bases short, with 14 bases between. There are 15 residues in the CDR3. The CDR3 DNA reads as TGCGCCAGCAGCTTGGTGTTGGGGGAAGGGTACGAGCAGTACTTC. Encoded protein: CASSLVLGEGYEQYF. Full variable domain (remainder filled in from reference TRBV5-1 and TRBJ2-7): KAGVTQTPRYLIKTRGQQVTLSCSPISGHRSVSWYQQTPGQGLQFLFEYFSETQRNKGNFPGRFSGRQFSNSRSEMNVSTLELGDSALYLCASSLVLGEGYEQYFGPGTRLTVT.

The chain has TRBV14 and TRBJ2-5, with 16 bases matching TRBD2. CDR1 SGHDN and CDR2 FVKESK come from the germline V gene. Trimming took 5 bases from V and 9 from J; bases not matched to a gene: 3. The length of the CDR3 is 14 residues. The CDR3 DNA follows: TGTGCCAGCAGCTTCGGGACTAGCGGGGGGGCCCAGTACTTC. This codes for CASSFGTSGGAQYF.

The rearrangement uses TRBV13 and TRBJ2-7, with a tentative D call TRBD2 (6 bases). The CDR3 is 13 amino acids. Trimming cost V 2 bases and J 7 bases, with 12 bases left between them. The germline V gene encodes CDR1 PRHDT and CDR2 FYEKMQ (reference sequence). CDR3 loop: CASSLFGGIEQYF. The CDR3 region has the DNA TGTGCCAGCAGCTTATTCGGGGGAATAGAGCAGTACTTC.

J is TRBJ1-5 and V is TRBV6-5; D remains ambiguous. This CDR3 comprises 13 residues. V was clipped by 6 bases and J by 8 bases, with 14 bases between them. The germline V gene has CDR1 MNHEY and CDR2 SVGAGI. The CDR3 here is CASRRREIEPQHF. In nucleotides, the CDR3 is TGTGCCAGCAGACGACGGGAAATCGAGCCCCAGCATTTT.

This rearrangement joins TRBV6-1 to TRBJ2-3; 9 bases are a match to TRBD2. The germline gives CDR1 MNHNS, CDR2 SASEGT. V shed 8 bases and J 6 bases; nucleotides not matched to a gene: 12. The CDR3 has 15 amino acids. The CDR3 coding sequence is TGTGCCAGCTATATGGCTAGCGGGGCTGGTGATACGCAGTATTTT. It specifies CASYMASGAGDTQYF.

The rearrangement links TRBV30 to TRBJ1-4; D unclear. Germline V gene lookup returns CDR1 GTSNPN and CDR2 SVGIG (reference sequence). V lost 2 bases and J lost 7, with 14 bases in between. This CDR3 is 14 amino acids long. In nucleotides, the CDR3 is TGTGCCTGGAGTCCTACTCCTGTAGTTGAAAAACTGTTTTTT. Protein sequence: CAWSPTPVVEKLFF.